These T cell receptor beta chains were read from a single sample in a study of CD4 and CD8 cells across lung adenocarcinoma regions. One entry per CDR3 protein, called by TCRdb with MiXCR from the PCR reads. The repertoire has some 20,000 distinct CDR3 sequences, about 46% of them found once; the top ten carry around 19%. Sample: CD4+ T cells from the margin of a lung tumor. These receptors all come from a male donor with lung adenocarcinoma. The CD4 and CD8 labels of this study may be unreliable. CDR3s include the opening cysteine and the closing phenylalanine or tryptophan. A D gene is named only where the DNA matches it firmly. A clone size is listed for some rows: how often the clone was seen (once, few, many), or a class if it is expanded.

D,J,V,size,DNA,CDR3
TRBD1,TRBJ2-1,TRBV20-1,.,TGCAGTGCTAGGGGGACAGGGGGCAAGCACAATGAGCAGTTCTTC,CSARGTGGKHNEQFF
TRBD2,TRBJ2-3,TRBV6-1,medium-sized,TGTGCCAGCAGGAAAAGCGGGATAGGGACAGATACGCAGTATTTT,CASRKSGIGTDTQYF
TRBD2,TRBJ2-4,TRBV6-5,.,TGTGCCAGCAGTTCGGGGGGAACCAAAAACATTCAGTACTTC,CASSSGGTKNIQYF
.,TRBJ2-5,TRBV27,many,TGTGCCAGCAGTTTAGGGAGGTCGAGGGCCCAGTACTTC,CASSLGRSRAQYF
TRBD1,TRBJ1-5,TRBV27,many,TGTGCCAGCAGTTCAGGGACAGGGGGTCGCAATCAGCCCCAGCATTTT,CASSSGTGGRNQPQHF
.,TRBJ2-7,TRBV15,few,TGTGCCACCAGCAGTGCAGGGGGGGACCTCTCCTACGAGCAGTACTTC,CATSSAGGDLSYEQYF
TRBD1,TRBJ2-4,TRBV6-1,.,TGTGCGTGCAGGGCCCGGGACAGGCAAGCCAAAGACATTCAGTATTTC,CACRARDRQAKDIQYF
.,TRBJ2-4,TRBV10-1,few,TGCGCCAGCAGTGGCCCTGGGGGAGCGGGTGACACAGATACGCAGTACTTC,CASSGPGGAGDTDTQYF
.,TRBJ2-7,TRBV4-1,.,TGCGGGAGGAGAGAGACAGATACGCAGTACTTC,CGRRETDTQYF
.,TRBJ2-2,TRBV4-2,.,TGTGCCAGCAGCTCCCGGGACACAAAGAACACCGGGGAGCTGTTTTTT,CASSSRDTKNTGELFF
.,TRBJ2-1,TRBV6-1,large,TGTGCCAGCGGGCACGGCGGGACCTATGAGCAGTTCTTC,CASGHGGTYEQFF
TRBD2,TRBJ2-3,TRBV10-2,.,TGCGCCAGCAGGGGGGTGGGAGGGAAAAATACGCAGTATTTC,CASRGVGGKNTQYF
TRBD1,TRBJ2-3,TRBV6-5,.,TGTGCCAGCAGTTTTCGGGACAGCCGCACAGATACGCAGTATTTT,CASSFRDSRTDTQYF
TRBD1,TRBJ2-1,TRBV12-3/TRBV12-4,many,TGTGCCAGCAGGGCCGCAGGGGGTGAGCAGTTCTTC,CASRAAGGEQFF
TRBD2,TRBJ2-7,TRBV30,.,TGTGCCTGGAGTTACGGCACTAGCGGCCGCTACGAGCAGTACTTC,CAWSYGTSGRYEQYF
.,TRBJ2-1,TRBV10-1,few,TGCGCCAGCAGTGGAGGGAGCTCCTACAATGAGCAGTTCTTC,CASSGGSSYNEQFF
.,TRBJ2-3,TRBV10-1,many,TGCGCCAGCAGTCCCGGGACTTCAGATACGCAGTATTTT,CASSPGTSDTQYF
TRBD2,TRBJ2-4,TRBV4-2,.,TGTGCGAGCAGCCTAGCGGGGCTGTCCGCCAAAGACACGCAGTACTTC,CASSLAGLSAKDTQYF
TRBD2,TRBJ2-3,TRBV6-1,few,TGTGCCAGCCACATAGCGGGGGGGGGAGATACGCAGTATTTT,CASHIAGGGDTQYF
TRBD2,TRBJ2-7,TRBV10-2,many,TGCGCCAGCAGTGAGTCTGCGGGAGGTTTAGAGCAGTACTTC,CASSESAGGLEQYF
.,TRBJ2-1,TRBV7-3,.,TGTGCCAGCAGCTTAGGCAGGGATGAGCAGTTCTTC,CASSLGRDEQFF
.,TRBJ2-4,TRBV6-1,.,TGTGCCAGCAGTGTCCGGGACCGTGGGCTATTAGACAAAGATATTCAGTACTTC,CASSVRDRGLLDKDIQYF
.,TRBJ2-1,TRBV9,many,TGTGCCAGCAGCAAAGATGGGGTGGGTCATGAGCAGTTCTTC,CASSKDGVGHEQFF
.,TRBJ2-2,TRBV6-1,many,TGTGCCAGCAGCGGACGGCCGGATGGGACCGGGGAGCTGTTTTTT,CASSGRPDGTGELFF
.,TRBJ1-6,TRBV7-6,.,TGTGCCAGCTCGACAGATTATAATTCACCCCTCCACTTT,CASSTDYNSPLHF
.,TRBJ2-4,TRBV6-1,.,TGTGCCGGCTGGGGGGTGTGGCACAAAAATACGCAGTATTTC,CAGWGVWHKNTQYF
TRBD2,TRBJ2-3,TRBV7-6,.,TGTGCCAGCAGCTCCCGTATAGCGGGAGGGACAGATACGCAGTATTTT,CASSSRIAGGTDTQYF
TRBD1,TRBJ2-1,TRBV28,many,TGTGCCATCGGGACAGCCGTGGTCAATGAGCAGTTCTTC,CAIGTAVVNEQFF
.,TRBJ2-5,TRBV6-5,few,TGTGCCAGCAGTAACCAGGATCAAGAGACCCAGTACTTC,CASSNQDQETQYF
TRBD1,TRBJ1-2,TRBV6-1,few,TGTGCCAGCAGGGACAGGAGAAGGTCTGGCTACACCTTC,CASRDRRRSGYTF
TRBD1,TRBJ2-7,TRBV6-1,.,TGTGCCAGCAGTATCCGGGACAGCCTCGTGGAGACGCAGTACTTC,CASSIRDSLVETQYF
.,TRBJ2-1,TRBV4-1,.,TGCGCCAGCAGCTCCCGGACTCGGACGGATGAGCAGTTCTTC,CASSSRTRTDEQFF
TRBD2,TRBJ2-7,TRBV6-5,many,TGTGCCAGCATTTTTAGGACTAGTGGTATCGAGCAGTACTTC,CASIFRTSGIEQYF
.,TRBJ2-5,TRBV30,many,TGTGCCTGGACCGGGCTCCTCCAAGAGACCCAGTACTTC,CAWTGLLQETQYF
.,TRBJ2-5,TRBV11-3,few,TGTGCCAGCCGGGCCCGCAACCCCCAAGAGACCCAGTACTTC,CASRARNPQETQYF
.,TRBJ2-3,TRBV6-1,few,TGTGCCAGCAGCTCCCTGAGGGAGCGTTTAGATACGCAGTATTTT,CASSSLRERLDTQYF
.,TRBJ2-3,TRBV3-1,many,TGTGCCAGCAGCCAAGGGGCTCCATATCTGGTCCCAGATACGCAGTATTTT,CASSQGAPYLVPDTQYF